Listed below are T cell receptor beta chains from one sample, sequenced in a study of blood T cell repertoires in COVID-19. Using immunoSEQ multiplex PCR, the repertoire was profiled, and TCRdb retains in-frame clones only, with some absent. The sample consists of approximately 54,000 clones, roughly 81% of them appearing once. Sequencing was done on a sample of peripheral blood. The receptors were gathered from a woman in her fifties or sixties with acute or convalescent COVID-19. Both conserved end residues are part of each CDR3. Each record gives: CDR3 length, clone size, D gene, V gene, J gene, CDR3 protein, CDR3 DNA. D genes are given only for firm matches. Clone size is given for some rows only: seen once, a few or many times, or a class if the clone is expanded.

len: 17; abundance: NA; d_gene: TRBD1; v_gene: TRBV4-1; j_gene: TRBJ1-6; CDR3aa: CASSHRQGSTYNSPLHF; CDR3nt: TGCGCCAGCAGCCACAGACAGGGATCGACCTATAATTCACCCCTCCACTTT
len: 15; abundance: NA; d_gene: NA; v_gene: TRBV7-9; j_gene: TRBJ1-4; CDR3aa: CASSLAPATNEKLFF; CDR3nt: TGTGCCAGCAGCTTAGCTCCCGCAACTAATGAAAAACTGTTTTTT
len: 13; abundance: NA; d_gene: NA; v_gene: TRBV9; j_gene: TRBJ1-5; CDR3aa: CASSGQGGQPQHF; CDR3nt: TGTGCCAGCAGCGGGCAGGGAGGGCAGCCCCAGCATTTT
len: 16; abundance: NA; d_gene: TRBD1; v_gene: TRBV29-1; j_gene: TRBJ1-2; CDR3aa: CSVVGTGGSINYGYTF; CDR3nt: TGCAGCGTGGTCGGGACAGGCGGTTCCATTAACTATGGCTACACCTTC
len: 19; abundance: NA; d_gene: TRBD2; v_gene: TRBV5-1; j_gene: TRBJ2-4; CDR3aa: CASSLGGTSGDVAKNIQYF; CDR3nt: TGCGCCAGCAGCTTGGGGGGCACTAGCGGGGATGTAGCCAAAAACATTCAGTACTTC
len: 15; abundance: NA; d_gene: TRBD2; v_gene: TRBV6-5; j_gene: TRBJ2-1; CDR3aa: CASSYRGSGHNEQFF; CDR3nt: TGTGCCAGCAGTTACCGCGGGAGCGGGCACAATGAGCAGTTCTTC
len: 13; abundance: NA; d_gene: NA; v_gene: TRBV2; j_gene: TRBJ1-2; CDR3aa: CASSPMTDYGYTF; CDR3nt: TGTGCCAGCAGTCCGATGACTGACTATGGCTACACCTTC
len: 16; abundance: few; d_gene: TRBD1; v_gene: TRBV28; j_gene: TRBJ2-7; CDR3aa: CASSGGRDRLAYEQYF; CDR3nt: TGTGCCAGCAGTGGGGGGCGGGACAGGTTAGCCTACGAGCAGTACTTC
len: 16; abundance: NA; d_gene: TRBD2; v_gene: TRBV29-1; j_gene: TRBJ2-3; CDR3aa: CSVEDLAGVRADTQYF; CDR3nt: TGCAGCGTTGAAGATCTAGCGGGAGTTCGGGCAGATACGCAGTATTTT
len: 11; abundance: NA; d_gene: NA; v_gene: TRBV29-1; j_gene: TRBJ2-7; CDR3aa: CSAGIGGEQYF; CDR3nt: TGCAGCGCCGGAATCGGGGGAGAGCAGTACTTC
len: 16; abundance: NA; d_gene: TRBD1; v_gene: TRBV19; j_gene: TRBJ1-5; CDR3aa: CASSARDRGSIQPQHF; CDR3nt: TGTGCCAGTAGTGCCCGGGACAGGGGGTCTATTCAGCCCCAGCATTTT
len: 14; abundance: NA; d_gene: NA; v_gene: TRBV5-1; j_gene: TRBJ2-7; CDR3aa: CASSSGGAGYEQYF; CDR3nt: TGCGCCAGCAGCTCGGGCGGGGCGGGCTACGAGCAGTACTTC
len: 14; abundance: NA; d_gene: TRBD1; v_gene: TRBV7-8; j_gene: TRBJ1-1; CDR3aa: CASSTGQLNTEAFF; CDR3nt: TGTGCCAGCAGCACGGGACAGCTGAACACTGAAGCTTTCTTT
len: 11; abundance: NA; d_gene: NA; v_gene: TRBV24-1; j_gene: TRBJ2-1; CDR3aa: CATSDGVMKFF; CDR3nt: TGTGCCACCAGTGATGGAGTGATGAAGTTCTTC
len: 15; abundance: NA; d_gene: TRBD1; v_gene: TRBV27; j_gene: TRBJ1-5; CDR3aa: CASSWTGVTNQPQHF; CDR3nt: TGTGCCAGCAGTTGGACAGGGGTTACCAATCAGCCCCAGCATTTT
len: 14; abundance: NA; d_gene: TRBD1; v_gene: TRBV5-6; j_gene: TRBJ2-5; CDR3aa: CASSSGTGAVTQYF; CDR3nt: TGTGCCAGCAGTTCCGGGACAGGGGCCGTGACCCAGTACTTC
len: 15; abundance: NA; d_gene: TRBD2; v_gene: TRBV27; j_gene: TRBJ2-7; CDR3aa: CASSASGRIAYEQYF; CDR3nt: TGTGCCAGCAGTGCTAGCGGGAGGATCGCCTACGAGCAGTACTTC
len: 16; abundance: NA; d_gene: TRBD1; v_gene: TRBV6-1; j_gene: TRBJ2-3; CDR3aa: CASSGDRDRGRDTQYF; CDR3nt: TGTGCCAGCAGTGGGGACCGGGACAGGGGGCGAGATACGCAGTATTTT
len: 14; abundance: NA; d_gene: TRBD2; v_gene: TRBV7-9; j_gene: TRBJ2-3; CDR3aa: CATRETSLTDTQYF; CDR3nt: TGTGCCACCCGGGAGACTAGCCTCACAGATACGCAGTATTTT
len: 15; abundance: NA; d_gene: NA; v_gene: TRBV6-5; j_gene: TRBJ1-5; CDR3aa: CASAPGSVSNQPQHF; CDR3nt: TGTGCCAGTGCCCCGGGATCCGTCAGCAATCAGCCCCAGCATTTT
len: 15; abundance: few; d_gene: TRBD1; v_gene: TRBV5-4; j_gene: TRBJ1-4; CDR3aa: CASSDSGTGSEKLFF; CDR3nt: TGTGCCAGCAGCGACTCCGGGACAGGGAGTGAAAAACTGTTTTTT
len: 13; abundance: NA; d_gene: NA; v_gene: TRBV30; j_gene: TRBJ2-7; CDR3aa: CAWSVKQTYEQYF; CDR3nt: TGTGCCTGGAGTGTAAAACAAACCTACGAGCAGTACTTC
len: 15; abundance: NA; d_gene: TRBD2; v_gene: TRBV18; j_gene: TRBJ2-7; CDR3aa: CASSPETSGTYEQYF; CDR3nt: TGTGCCAGCTCACCGGAGACTAGCGGGACCTACGAGCAGTACTTC
len: 15; abundance: once; d_gene: NA; v_gene: TRBV7-3; j_gene: TRBJ2-1; CDR3aa: CASSLRQGVYNEQFF; CDR3nt: TGTGCCAGCAGCTTACGGCAGGGTGTCTACAATGAGCAGTTCTTC
len: 14; abundance: NA; d_gene: NA; v_gene: TRBV5-6; j_gene: TRBJ1-5; CDR3aa: CASSSWLALKPQHF; CDR3nt: TGTGCCAGCAGCTCTTGGTTGGCCTTGAAGCCCCAGCATTTT
len: 12; abundance: NA; d_gene: NA; v_gene: TRBV3-1/TRBV3-2; j_gene: TRBJ2-1; CDR3aa: CASSQLRNEQFF; CDR3nt: TGTGCCAGCAGCCAACTTAGAAATGAGCAGTTCTTC
len: 15; abundance: NA; d_gene: TRBD1; v_gene: TRBV7-8; j_gene: TRBJ1-2; CDR3aa: CASSLSGQKSNGYTF; CDR3nt: TGTGCCAGCAGCTTATCGGGACAGAAGTCTAATGGCTACACCTTC
len: 15; abundance: NA; d_gene: TRBD2; v_gene: TRBV2; j_gene: TRBJ2-7; CDR3aa: CASMVNGGTIYEQYF; CDR3nt: TGTGCCAGCATGGTAAACGGGGGGACGATCTACGAGCAGTACTTC
len: 16; abundance: NA; d_gene: NA; v_gene: TRBV7-8; j_gene: TRBJ1-4; CDR3aa: CASSLTENHANEKLFF; CDR3nt: TGTGCCAGCAGCTTAACCGAGAATCACGCCAATGAAAAACTGTTTTTT
len: 17; abundance: NA; d_gene: TRBD2; v_gene: TRBV2; j_gene: TRBJ2-3; CDR3aa: CASRKGWTSGSSDTQYF; CDR3nt: TGTGCCAGCAGGAAGGGGTGGACTAGCGGGAGTTCAGATACGCAGTATTTT
len: 16; abundance: NA; d_gene: NA; v_gene: TRBV5-5; j_gene: TRBJ2-1; CDR3aa: CASSLAVGRAYNEQFF; CDR3nt: TGTGCCAGCAGCTTGGCTGTCGGGAGAGCCTACAATGAGCAGTTCTTC
len: 15; abundance: NA; d_gene: NA; v_gene: TRBV6-1; j_gene: TRBJ1-4; CDR3aa: CASSEGFNSEEKLFF; CDR3nt: TGTGCCAGCAGTGAAGGGTTTAACAGTGAGGAAAAACTGTTTTTT
len: 14; abundance: NA; d_gene: NA; v_gene: TRBV3-1/TRBV3-2; j_gene: TRBJ2-1; CDR3aa: CASSQRASGNEQFF; CDR3nt: TGTGCCAGCAGCCAAAGGGCCTCGGGAAATGAGCAGTTCTTC
len: 14; abundance: NA; d_gene: NA; v_gene: TRBV10-3; j_gene: TRBJ1-1; CDR3aa: CAISDRDSNTEAFF; CDR3nt: TGTGCCATCAGTGATCGGGACTCGAACACTGAAGCTTTCTTT
len: 14; abundance: NA; d_gene: NA; v_gene: TRBV3-1/TRBV3-2; j_gene: TRBJ1-1; CDR3aa: CASSRRQGATEAFF; CDR3nt: TGTGCCAGCAGCCGACGTCAAGGGGCGACTGAAGCTTTCTTT
len: 15; abundance: NA; d_gene: NA; v_gene: TRBV6-5; j_gene: TRBJ1-1; CDR3aa: CASSYSNRANTEAFF; CDR3nt: TGTGCCAGCAGTTACTCGAACAGGGCGAACACTGAAGCTTTCTTT
len: 14; abundance: once; d_gene: NA; v_gene: TRBV19; j_gene: TRBJ1-3; CDR3aa: CASMLRGSGNTIYF; CDR3nt: TGTGCCAGTATGCTCAGGGGAAGTGGAAACACCATATATTTT